One sample yielded the 15 T cell receptor beta chains listed below, sequenced in a study of early T cells in non-severe SARS-CoV-2 infection. Each CDR3 protein gets one entry after TCRdb re-called the 5' RACE reads with MiXCR. Of 25,000 to 35,000 distinct CDR3 sequences listed, about 4.8% are singletons. The source material was whole blood. Receptors originate from an adult who was a healthcare worker with PCR-confirmed SARS-CoV-2 infection or an uninfected control (not recorded which).

This clonotype appeared many times. The V gene is TRBV12-3 or TRBV12-4, the J gene TRBJ2-5; no reliable D call. CDR3 size: 13 residues. The V end lost 5 bases, the J end lost 0 bases, and 7 bases lay between the germline ends. The CDR3 DNA follows: TGTGCCAGCAGTCGCAGTTACCAAGAGACCCAGTACTTC. It codes for CASSRSYQETQYF.

This clonotype was counted many times. The chain links TRBV10-3 to TRBJ2-2, with TRBD1 matching over 7 bases. This CDR3 is 15 amino acids long. Trimming took 10 bases from V and 6 from J; bases not matched to a gene: 14. Looked up from germline, CDR1 is ENHRY and CDR2 is SYGVKD. The CDR3 here is CATGTDPAGAGELFF. CDR3 sequence (DNA): TGTGCCACCGGGACAGACCCCGCGGGCGCCGGGGAGCTGTTTTTT.

The sample holds a few counts of this clonotype. V usage is TRBV20-1 and J usage is TRBJ2-3; D is unclear. Germline V lookup: CDR1 DFQATT, CDR2 SNEGSKA (reference sequence). The CDR3 loop spans 12 amino acids. V lost 7 bases and J 6 bases, leaving 14 bases between the germline ends. CDR3 sequence (DNA): TGCAGTGTGATGGGTCGGGCTGATACGCAGTATTTT. It specifies CSVMGRADTQYF.

This clonotype was counted at least ten times. This chain connects TRBV7-2 to TRBJ2-5; D is undetermined. V shed 1 base and J shed 2 bases, with 8 bases lying between them. Germline CDR1 and CDR2: SGHTA and FQGNSA. This CDR3 spans 14 amino acids. The CDR3 here is CASSLGAKQETQYF. The CDR3 coding sequence is TGTGCCAGCAGCTTAGGTGCCAAGCAAGAGACCCAGTACTTC.

The rearrangement uses TRBV28 and TRBJ2-7; TRBD2 aligns across 12 bases. There are 17 residues in the CDR3. V lost 4 bases to trimming and J lost 1 base; unmatched junction nucleotides: 8. The germline CDR1 and CDR2 sequences are MDHEN and SYDVKM. CDR3 sequence: CASSSPRTSGKSYEQYF. In DNA form, the CDR3 reads TGTGCCAGCAGTTCCCCCCGGACTAGCGGGAAGTCCTACGAGCAGTACTTC.

In its sample, this clonotype was seen many times. The chain recombines TRBV5-4 with TRBJ1-4; perhaps TRBD1 as D (6 bases). The CDR3 loop spans 15 amino acids. Germline CDR1 reads SGHNT; CDR2 reads YYREEE (reference sequence). Trimming took 4 bases from V and 2 from J, leaving 12 bases between them. CDR3: CASSQQTGTNEKLFF. In nucleotides, the CDR3 is TGTGCCAGCAGCCAACAAACAGGGACTAATGAAAAACTGTTTTTT.

At least ten counts were recorded for this clonotype. The rearrangement joins TRBV6-5 to TRBJ2-1, with TRBD1 matching 11 bases. The trim removed 0 bases at V and 4 bases at J, leaving 2 bases unmatched. In germline, CDR1 is MNHEY, CDR2 SVGAGI. The CDR3 length is 16 residues. CDR3 protein: CASSYSGQGAYNEQFF. In DNA, the CDR3 is TGTGCCAGCAGTTACTCAGGACAGGGGGCGTACAATGAGCAGTTCTTC.

This clonotype was counted ten times or more. V usage is TRBV5-4 and J usage is TRBJ2-6; no definite D call. Germline V gene lookup returns CDR1 SGHNT and CDR2 YYREEE (reference sequence). CDR3 length: 15 residues. V lost 2 bases and J lost 1, with 7 bases in between. CDR3 coding DNA: TGTGCCAGCAGCTTCCACAAATCTGGGGCCAACGTCCTGACTTTC. Protein product: CASSFHKSGANVLTF. The full variable domain, its missing parts supplied by reference TRBV5-4 and TRBJ2-6, is ETGVTQSPTHLIKTRGQQVTLRCSSQSGHNTVSWYQQALGQGPQFIFQYYREEENGRGNFPPRFSGLQFPNYSSELNVNALELDDSALYLCASSFHKSGANVLTFGAGSRLTVL.

This clonotype occurred many times. The chain carries TRBV2 and TRBJ2-7, with a possible D match to TRBD1 (6 bases). Germline CDR1 and CDR2: SNHLY and FYNNEI. Trimming removed 6 bases from V and 1 base from J, with 10 bases in between. The CDR3 contains 13 residues. CDR3: CASRGDKSYEQYF. CDR3 in DNA: TGTGCCAGCAGAGGGGACAAGTCCTACGAGCAGTACTTC. The variable domain in full, completed from reference TRBV2 and TRBJ2-7, reads EPEVTQTPSHQVTQMGQEVILRCVPISNHLYFYWYRQILGQKVEFLVSFYNNEISEKSEIFDDQFSVERPDGSNFTLKIRSTKLEDSAMYFCASRGDKSYEQYFGPGTRLTVT.

The V and J genes are TRBV20-1 and TRBJ2-7, with 8 bases aligning to TRBD2. The CDR3 has 15 amino acids. V gave up 3 bases and J gave up 5 bases; unmatched junction bases: 12. From germline, CDR1 is DFQATT and CDR2 SNEGSKA (reference sequence). CDR3 DNA sequence: TGCAGTGCTAGTTTTATCGGGGGGGATGTCAACGAGCAGTACTTC. This sequence encodes CSASFIGGDVNEQYF.

This clonotype was detected many times. V and J are TRBV18 and TRBJ1-6; D remains ambiguous. This CDR3 has 16 residues. Germline V gene lookup returns CDR1 KGHSH and CDR2 LQKENI. V was shortened by 0 bases and J by 6 bases, with 12 bases between the two germline ends. As DNA, the CDR3 is TGTGCCAGCTCACCACCCGCTCCGGACGGTAATTCACCCCTCCACTTT. Translated, it gives CASSPPAPDGNSPLHF.

Many counts were recorded for this clonotype. The chain carries TRBV2 and TRBJ2-7; the match to TRBD1 covers 11 bases. The CDR3 is made up of 15 amino acids. V shed 2 bases and J 4 bases; nucleotides not matched to a gene: 4. From germline, CDR1 is SNHLY and CDR2 FYNNEI. The CDR3 sequence is CASSERTGGGYEQYF. The CDR3 DNA reads TGTGCCAGCAGTGAAAGGACAGGGGGCGGGTACGAGCAGTACTTC.

This clonotype was recorded many times. The chain carries TRBV12-3 or TRBV12-4 and TRBJ1-5, with TRBD1 identical over 9 bases. V lost 5 bases, J lost 3 bases, and 11 bases stayed unmatched. The CDR3 is 17 residues long. The DNA of the CDR3 is TGTGCCAGCAGTCCGAAGATGACAGGGGGGATCAATCAGCCCCAGCATTTT. Amino acid sequence: CASSPKMTGGINQPQHF.

This clonotype was counted ten times or more. The chain combines TRBV11-2 with TRBJ2-2; D might be TRBD1 or TRBD2, each matching 5 bases. The V end lost 1 base, the J end lost 0 bases, and 12 bases lay between the germline ends. CDR3 size: 17 residues. Per the germline V gene, CDR1 is SGHAT and CDR2 is FQNNGV. The CDR3 coding sequence is TGTGCCAGCAGCTTAGGTTGGGGACGGTCGAACACCGGGGAGCTGTTTTTT. Translated, it gives CASSLGWGRSNTGELFF.

There are a few counts of this clonotype. This rearrangement joins TRBV5-1 to TRBJ2-1; D is unclear. The CDR3 covers 16 residues. Germline V gives CDR1 SGHRS, CDR2 YFSETQ. V gave up 3 bases and J gave up 2 bases, with 15 bases separating them. The CDR3 nucleotides are TGCGCCAGCAGCTCACCACCAACTGACCCCTACAATGAGCAGTTCTTC. The encoded protein is CASSSPPTDPYNEQFF.